This TCR beta chain was documented in a study of blood T cell repertoires in COVID-19 (dated by TCRdb to 2020 to 2021). Concerning the study at large: Samples from collaborators originated in the United States, Italy and Spain and spanned both the acute and convalescent phases of COVID-19. The material from the prospective study consisted of cDNA or gDNA derived from T cells, B-cell-depleted T cells, or PBMCs. Subjects who had been exposed to COVID-19, were actively infected with it, or had recovered from it provided the deeply sampled blood TCRbeta repertoires that made up the dataset. The repertoires were made available in a free public database intended to serve as a resource for research on the immune response to SARS-CoV-2. Samples came from the ongoing ImmuneRACE study (first 160 participants) plus 1,254 subjects from 6 global collaborators. The sample metadata nearly always contained a de-identified subject ID, COVID-19 status, age in years and sex. Where available, HLA class I and class II types were taken from metadata supplied by the sample provider and were not determined by assay-based typing. On the study overall, not on this receptor specifically: Clinical and demographic metadata were provided uncurated, with the amount varying by source and participant.

The germline V gene yields SGHRS for CDR1 and YFSETQ for CDR2. The CDR3 contains 14 residues, cysteine and phenylalanine counted. Only the CDR3 part of the read is kept: 42 bases, read in frame from the first base. The germline V and J ends show losses of 4 bases and 6 bases respectively, and no gene match explains 8 bases of the junction. TCRbeta CDR3 regions were amplified from genomic DNA by means of the immunoSEQ Assay, a bias-controlled multiplex PCR. The paper's data handling went like this. Nucleated cell counts per sample were estimated from amplification of reference gene primers within the assay. To quantify the absolute abundance of each unique TCRbeta CDR3 rearrangement, sequence reads were collapsed and filtered. For each sample, productive Simpson clonality was calculated as the square root of Simpson's diversity index across productive rearrangements. TCRdb carries this immuneACCESS record with in-frame sequences only. Its versions omit some clonotypes, under half of them owing to an unresolved V gene in the studies checked, with the rest unexplained. V and J calls and clone size are copied from that table; D and trimming were computed from the DNA. Across this sample there are approximately 50,000 clones, with around three quarters seen only once. Together, the top ten hold 25% of the sample.

Collaborating institutions collected whole blood in K2EDTA tubes following their own protocols. Collaborator samples were shipped for TCRbeta analysis as frozen whole blood, isolated PBMCs, or DNA extracted from either sample type. As concerns this clone: Its specific antigen is unknown. It has no much larger one-base neighbor in the sample; base qualities were not kept.

The sequenced material came from peripheral blood. The TCR sequence derives from a man between 65 and 85 years old with acute or convalescent COVID-19. The chain is assembled from TRBV5-1 and TRBJ1-1, with 8 bases in between that match TRBD1. This receptor carries the CDR3 CASSLDRVMAEAFF. DNA sequence: TGCGCCAGCAGCCTGGACAGGGTTATGGCTGAAGCTTTCTTT.